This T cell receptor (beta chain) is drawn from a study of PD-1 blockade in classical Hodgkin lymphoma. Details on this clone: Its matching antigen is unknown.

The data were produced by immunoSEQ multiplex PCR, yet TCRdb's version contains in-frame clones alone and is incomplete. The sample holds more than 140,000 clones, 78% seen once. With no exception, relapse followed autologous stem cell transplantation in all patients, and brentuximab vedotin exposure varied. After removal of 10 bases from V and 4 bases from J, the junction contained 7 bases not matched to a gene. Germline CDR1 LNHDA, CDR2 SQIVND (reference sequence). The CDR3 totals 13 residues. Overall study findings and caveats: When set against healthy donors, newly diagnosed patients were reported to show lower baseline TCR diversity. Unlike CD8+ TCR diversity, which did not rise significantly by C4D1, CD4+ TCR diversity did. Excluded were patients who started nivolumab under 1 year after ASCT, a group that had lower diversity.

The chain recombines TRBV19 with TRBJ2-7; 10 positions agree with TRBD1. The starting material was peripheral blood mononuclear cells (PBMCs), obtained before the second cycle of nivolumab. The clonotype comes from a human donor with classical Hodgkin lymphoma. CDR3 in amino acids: CATQTGGGYEQYF. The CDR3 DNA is TGTGCCACCCAGACAGGGGGCGGATACGAGCAGTACTTC.